Detailed here is one T cell receptor beta chain. This record comes from a study of blood T cell repertoires in COVID-19. Cohorts were based on clinical histories the participants reported. The protocol was immunoSEQ multiplex PCR, while the TCRdb copy is restricted to in-frame clones and leaves out a portion. Seen here are approximately 200,000 clones, more than 70% observed once, and the top ten hold about 8.6%. The CDR3 is made up of 15 amino acids. Germline lookup yields CDR1 LNHNV and CDR2 YYDKDF (reference sequence). V was trimmed by 6 bases and J by 2 bases, leaving 14 bases between them. Source material: PBMCs or T cells enriched from blood (not recorded which). The chain is built from TRBV15 and TRBJ1-5; unclear D gene. The sequence derives from a young woman who had recovered from COVID-19. CDR3 coding DNA: TGTGCCACCAGATCAGTATTTTTGGGCAATCAGCCCCAGCATTTT. Translated: CATRSVFLGNQPQHF.